The rows below give T cell receptor beta chains drawn from one sample of a study of Graves' ophthalmopathy and Graves' hyperthyroidism. A single record per CDR3 protein comes from TCRdb applying MiXCR to the multiplex PCR reads. The sample consists of approximately 380,000 distinct CDR3 sequences, roughly 20% of them appearing once. Material for sequencing was peripheral blood. Receptors originate from a woman aged 18-29 years with stable Graves' hyperthyroidism. Each CDR3 is given with its conserved first and last residue. The order of the fields is D gene, V gene, clone size, J gene, CDR3 protein, CDR3 DNA. The D gene is left open where the match is weak. For some rows the clone size is stated as once, few or many, or as a class when expanded; others skip it.

D: NA
V: TRBV30
size: NA
J: TRBJ2-7
CDR3: CAWSRGTYEQYF
DNA: TGTGCCTGGAGTCGGGGGACCTACGAGCAGTACTTC

D: NA
V: TRBV6-2/TRBV6-3
size: many
J: TRBJ2-5
CDR3: CASSKIPGPPKTQYF
DNA: TGTGCCAGCAGCAAGATCCCGGGCCCCCCGAAGACCCAGTACTTC

D: NA
V: TRBV20-1
size: many
J: TRBJ1-2
CDR3: CSAWVVYGYTF
DNA: TGCAGTGCCTGGGTCGTCTATGGCTACACCTTC

D: TRBD2
V: TRBV13
size: many
J: TRBJ2-4
CDR3: CASSLGPGWGGYIQYF
DNA: TGTGCCAGCAGCTTAGGACCCGGGTGGGGGGGGTACATTCAGTACTTC

D: TRBD1
V: TRBV24-1
size: many
J: TRBJ1-1
CDR3: CATSEKGQGNTEAFF
DNA: TGTGCCACCAGTGAAAAGGGACAGGGGAACACTGAAGCTTTCTTT

D: NA
V: TRBV28
size: NA
J: TRBJ2-2
CDR3: CASGRVSSTGELFF
DNA: TGTGCCAGCGGCAGGGTTTCTAGCACCGGGGAGCTGTTTTTT

D: TRBD2
V: TRBV7-4
size: many
J: TRBJ2-5
CDR3: CASSVIRGEETQYF
DNA: TGTGCCAGCAGCGTTATCCGGGGGGAAGAGACCCAGTACTTC

D: NA
V: TRBV27
size: many
J: TRBJ2-7
CDR3: CASSLKLSRGAYEQYF
DNA: TGTGCCAGCAGTTTAAAATTGTCCAGGGGAGCCTACGAGCAGTACTTC

D: NA
V: TRBV20-1
size: many
J: TRBJ1-2
CDR3: CSAREHGRYGYTF
DNA: TGCAGTGCTAGAGAACACGGGAGGTATGGCTACACCTTC

D: TRBD1
V: TRBV12-3/TRBV12-4
size: many
J: TRBJ1-5
CDR3: CASSKGQGGNQPQHF
DNA: TGTGCCAGCAGTAAAGGACAGGGGGGCAATCAGCCCCAGCATTTT

D: NA
V: TRBV27
size: many
J: TRBJ2-7
CDR3: CASSFGTNYEQYF
DNA: TGTGCCAGCAGTTTCGGGACCAACTACGAGCAGTACTTC

D: NA
V: TRBV7-3
size: NA
J: TRBJ1-1
CDR3: CASSPLQGLNTEAFF
DNA: TGTGCCAGCAGCCCCTTACAGGGCCTGAACACTGAAGCTTTCTTT

D: TRBD1
V: TRBV24-1
size: many
J: TRBJ1-2
CDR3: CATSDLGQWTNYGYTF
DNA: TGTGCCACCAGTGACCTGGGACAGTGGACTAACTATGGCTACACCTTC

D: TRBD1
V: TRBV19
size: many
J: TRBJ2-7
CDR3: CASSPLPGTGILEQYF
DNA: TGTGCCAGTAGCCCGTTACCCGGGACAGGCATCTTGGAGCAGTACTTC

D: NA
V: TRBV15
size: many
J: TRBJ2-5
CDR3: CATSRDRGSQETQYF
DNA: TGTGCCACCAGCAGAGATCGGGGGTCCCAAGAGACCCAGTACTTC

D: TRBD1
V: TRBV12-3/TRBV12-4
size: NA
J: TRBJ1-6
CDR3: CASSSGTEDSPLHF
DNA: TGTGCCAGCAGTTCCGGGACAGAGGATTCACCCCTCCACTTT

D: NA
V: TRBV12-3/TRBV12-4
size: many
J: TRBJ2-7
CDR3: CASSLGGRYEQYF
DNA: TGTGCCAGCAGTTTGGGCGGGCGGTACGAGCAGTACTTC

D: NA
V: TRBV11-2
size: many
J: TRBJ1-1
CDR3: CASSVLNSLNTEAFF
DNA: TGTGCCAGCAGCGTCCTCAACAGCCTGAACACTGAAGCTTTCTTT

D: NA
V: TRBV29-1
size: few
J: TRBJ2-5
CDR3: CSVAGRFQETQYF
DNA: TGCAGCGTTGCTGGGAGATTTCAAGAGACCCAGTACTTC

D: NA
V: TRBV5-4
size: many
J: TRBJ2-6
CDR3: CASSWTVSGANVLTF
DNA: TGTGCCAGCAGCTGGACAGTCTCTGGGGCCAACGTCCTGACTTTC

D: NA
V: TRBV25-1
size: NA
J: TRBJ2-5
CDR3: CASSSHSEQETQYF
DNA: TGTGCCAGCTCCTCCCATAGCGAGCAAGAGACCCAGTACTTC

D: NA
V: TRBV12-3/TRBV12-4
size: many
J: TRBJ2-7
CDR3: CASSSHLTFTGNYEQYF
DNA: TGTGCCAGCAGTTCCCACCTCACGTTTACAGGGAACTACGAGCAGTACTTC

D: NA
V: TRBV6-1
size: many
J: TRBJ2-2
CDR3: CASSESRVENTGELFF
DNA: TGTGCCAGCAGTGAAAGTAGGGTTGAGAACACCGGGGAGCTGTTTTTT

D: TRBD2
V: TRBV7-2
size: many
J: TRBJ2-7
CDR3: CASSPREGYEQYF
DNA: TGTGCCAGCAGCCCACGGGAGGGATACGAGCAGTACTTC

D: TRBD2
V: TRBV27
size: many
J: TRBJ2-7
CDR3: CASSPYRGAGIYEQYF
DNA: TGTGCCAGCAGTCCCTACCGTGGAGCGGGGATTTACGAGCAGTACTTC

D: NA
V: TRBV20-1
size: many
J: TRBJ2-7
CDR3: CSARDLGGGSYEQYF
DNA: TGCAGTGCTAGAGATCTAGGGGGAGGATCCTACGAGCAGTACTTC

D: TRBD2
V: TRBV12-3/TRBV12-4
size: many
J: TRBJ2-6
CDR3: CASSFGTVAGALGANVLTF
DNA: TGTGCCAGCAGTTTTGGGACGGTAGCGGGAGCACTGGGGGCCAACGTCCTGACTTTC

D: TRBD2
V: TRBV11-2
size: NA
J: TRBJ2-7
CDR3: CASVSSGPTYEQYF
DNA: TGTGCCAGCGTCTCTAGCGGGCCGACCTACGAGCAGTACTTC

D: NA
V: TRBV5-1
size: NA
J: TRBJ1-6
CDR3: CASSLTGPESPLHF
DNA: TGCGCCAGCAGCTTAACGGGACCGGAATCACCCCTCCACTTT

D: TRBD2
V: TRBV6-1
size: NA
J: TRBJ2-7
CDR3: CASSPPGGGSYEQYF
DNA: TGTGCCAGCAGTCCCCCCGGGGGGGGCTCCTACGAGCAGTACTTC

D: NA
V: TRBV7-2
size: many
J: TRBJ2-7
CDR3: CASSSVASESYEQYF
DNA: TGTGCCAGCAGCTCCGTGGCTAGCGAATCCTACGAGCAGTACTTC

D: TRBD1
V: TRBV25-1
size: many
J: TRBJ2-7
CDR3: CASSENSGTGAYEQYF
DNA: TGTGCCAGCAGTGAAAACTCCGGGACAGGGGCCTACGAGCAGTACTTC

D: NA
V: TRBV20-1
size: NA
J: TRBJ1-6
CDR3: CSATVAGPGTPLHF
DNA: TGCAGTGCTACGGTCGCGGGTCCAGGGACACCCCTCCACTTT

D: TRBD1
V: TRBV19
size: NA
J: TRBJ2-7
CDR3: CASSIARTGDYEQYF
DNA: TGTGCCAGTAGTATAGCCAGGACAGGGGACTACGAGCAGTACTTC

D: NA
V: TRBV12-3/TRBV12-4
size: many
J: TRBJ2-5
CDR3: CASSFQGWGETQYF
DNA: TGTGCCAGCAGTTTCCAGGGTTGGGGGGAGACCCAGTACTTC

D: NA
V: TRBV11-2
size: few
J: TRBJ2-5
CDR3: CASSPGGGTQYF
DNA: TGTGCCAGCAGCCCCGGGGGAGGGACCCAGTACTTC

D: TRBD1
V: TRBV10-3
size: many
J: TRBJ1-2
CDR3: CAIRETGQGYGYTF
DNA: TGTGCCATCAGAGAGACAGGGCAGGGGTATGGCTACACCTTC

D: TRBD1
V: TRBV6-5
size: many
J: TRBJ2-5
CDR3: CASKRDRGQGETQYF
DNA: TGTGCCAGCAAAAGGGACAGGGGGCAGGGAGAGACCCAGTACTTC

D: NA
V: TRBV30
size: NA
J: TRBJ2-7
CDR3: CAWSVSSSPYEQYF
DNA: TGTGCCTGGAGTGTAAGTAGCAGCCCCTACGAGCAGTACTTC

D: TRBD1
V: TRBV6-5
size: many
J: TRBJ2-7
CDR3: CASSSSGGSSKQYF
DNA: TGTGCCAGCAGTTCCTCAGGGGGCTCGAGCAAGCAGTACTTC

D: TRBD1
V: TRBV11-2
size: many
J: TRBJ2-7
CDR3: CASGMTGGEQYF
DNA: TGTGCCAGCGGGATGACAGGGGGCGAGCAGTACTTC

D: NA
V: TRBV7-9
size: NA
J: TRBJ2-7
CDR3: CASSGRWDKYEQYF
DNA: TGTGCCAGCAGCGGGAGGTGGGACAAATACGAGCAGTACTTC

D: NA
V: TRBV20-1
size: many
J: TRBJ2-7
CDR3: CSARSAPSYEQYF
DNA: TGCAGTGCTAGATCGGCTCCCTCCTACGAGCAGTACTTC

D: NA
V: TRBV4-3
size: many
J: TRBJ2-5
CDR3: CASSPGYQETQYF
DNA: TGCGCCAGCAGCCCAGGGTACCAAGAGACCCAGTACTTC